This T cell receptor beta chain was sequenced for a study of spatial heterogeneity in lung cancer. TCRdb processed the 5' RACE reads anew with MiXCR; each CDR3 protein has one entry. The data contain about 13,000 distinct CDR3 sequences, about 5.1% of them singletons. Time point: sample taken at primary tumor resection. TCRs were sequenced from unsorted whole RNA of tumor, nontumor lung or PBMC. Samples came from around 70 TRACERx patients with untreated early-stage lung cancer. The table lists this clonotype with many counts. Since the library was made to target alpha chains, this beta chain is a stray read and its abundance is not meaningful. The TCR sequence derives from a human donor with early-stage non-small cell lung cancer. Sequenced here: lung tumor tissue, sampled at surgery.

For the CDR3, the DNA is TGTGCCAGCAGTAAGGGGAACACTGAAGCTTTCTTT. Its protein is CASSKGNTEAFF. J is TRBJ1-1 and V is TRBV3-1, with D unclear. Germline V gene lookup returns CDR1 LGHDT and CDR2 YNNKEL (reference sequence). Trimming pared 6 bases from V and 1 base from J, leaving 6 bases between. There are 12 residues in the CDR3.